Presented here are 25 T cell receptor beta chains from one specimen sequenced in a study of siplizumab effects on memory and regulatory T cells. Assay: immunoSEQ multiplex PCR; the TCRdb copy retains only in-frame clones and omits some. The table records 110,000 or so clones, approximately 94% of them present only once. Sequencing input: CD4+ T cells sorted from blood. Source of these receptors: a human donor in good health.

This chain uses TRBV10-3 with TRBJ1-2; D is ambiguous. Germline-derived CDR1 and CDR2 are ENHRY and SYGVKD. V was clipped by 5 bases and J by 4 bases, with 20 bases between them. The length of the CDR3 is 16 residues. DNA of the CDR3: TGTGCCATCAGTCTTAGCAACTGTAGAAAGACCTATGGCTACACCTTC. It is translated as CAISLSNCRKTYGYTF.

This chain joins TRBV27 and TRBJ1-2, with no clear D. The CDR3 spans 15 residues. V was clipped by 0 bases and J by 0 bases, with 8 bases between them. Per germline, CDR1 MNHEY and CDR2 SMNVEV (reference sequence). CDR3 nucleotides: TGTGCCAGCAGTTTATCGAGCAGTCCTAACTATGGCTACACCTTC. Translated, it gives CASSLSSSPNYGYTF.

There are a few counts of this clone. The gene calls are TRBV15 and TRBJ1-2; D is undetermined. Germline CDR1 LNHNV, CDR2 YYDKDF (reference sequence). V dropped 0 bases and J dropped 3 bases, with 17 bases sitting between them. The CDR3 is 17 amino acids. CDR3 sequence: CATSRDWPPRPHYGYTF. DNA of the CDR3: TGTGCCACCAGCAGAGATTGGCCTCCTAGACCTCACTATGGCTACACCTTC.

The chain carries TRBV10-3 and TRBJ2-5; no clear D gene. Deletions cut 6 bases from V and 3 bases from J, with 11 bases between. CDR1 and CDR2 from the germline V gene are ENHRY and SYGVKD. CDR3 size: 13 residues. CDR3 nucleotides: TGTGCCATCAGCCCAGCCCAAAAAGAGACCCAGTACTTC. It encodes CAISPAQKETQYF.

This chain connects TRBV27 to TRBJ1-1; 10 nucleotides agree with TRBD1. The junction had 8 bases not matched to a gene; V was cut back by 3 bases and J by 7 bases. CDR1 is MNHEY and CDR2 is SMNVEV in the germline V gene (reference sequence). The CDR3 spans 15 residues. This CDR3 is CASSFTGTGDFEAFF. As DNA, the CDR3 is TGTGCCAGCAGTTTTACCGGGACAGGGGACTTTGAAGCTTTCTTT.

Only a few counts were recorded for this clone. The chain links TRBV7-9 to TRBJ1-5; no reliable D call. Trimming pared 5 bases from V and 11 bases from J, leaving 16 bases between. The germline V gene encodes CDR1 SEHNR and CDR2 FQNEAQ (reference sequence). The CDR3 sequence is 13 residues long. CDR3 sequence reads: CASSLSDSRAQHF. The CDR3 bases are TGTGCCAGCAGCCTTTCGGACTCCCGGGCCCAGCATTTT.

The chain employs TRBV7-8 and TRBJ1-3; TRBD1 agrees at 7 bases. With 5 bases clipped from V and 0 bases from J, the junction kept 4 bases outside the gene matches. Germline loops: CDR1 SGHVS, CDR2 FQNEAQ. The CDR3 is made up of 15 amino acids. The CDR3 sequence is CASSPDRISGNTIYF. CDR3 sequence (DNA): TGTGCCAGCAGCCCGGACAGGATCTCTGGAAACACCATATATTTT.

The chain recombines TRBV9 with TRBJ2-7, with D possibly called TRBD1 or TRBD2 (5 bases each). The CDR3 runs to 15 residues. Per germline, CDR1 SGDLS and CDR2 YYNGEE. Trimming took 2 bases from V and 6 from J, leaving 18 bases between them. DNA for the CDR3: TGTGCCAGCAGCGTGTCCGGGACCAGGTCATCCGAGCAGTACTTC. This gives the protein CASSVSGTRSSEQYF.

The chain employs TRBV30 and TRBJ2-3; no firm D call. There are 15 residues in the CDR3. Trimming left V 2 bases short and J 1 base short, with 13 bases between. Germline V gene lookup returns CDR1 GTSNPN and CDR2 SVGIG (reference sequence). The DNA for the CDR3 is TGTGCCTGGAGTCGACCGGCCCCGGGCACAGATACGCAGTATTTT. The encoded protein is CAWSRPAPGTDTQYF.

This rearrangement joins TRBV6-5 to TRBJ2-7; D is ambiguous. V lost 5 bases to trimming and J lost 3 bases, with 17 bases between them. This CDR3 is 15 amino acids long. The germline V gene has CDR1 MNHEY and CDR2 SVGAGI. The CDR3 here is CASSHTLDSYYEQYF. DNA for the CDR3: TGTGCCAGCAGTCACACCCTCGATAGCTACTACGAGCAGTACTTC.

This clone was recorded a few times. The gene calls are TRBV10-3 and TRBJ2-7; TRBD1 aligns across 11 bases. V trimming: 8 bases; J trimming: 5 bases; junction bases outside the gene matches: 5. This CDR3 comprises 13 residues. Germline CDR1 is ENHRY and CDR2 is SYGVKD. CDR3 sequence reads: CAIWDRGFNEQYF. The DNA for the CDR3 is TGTGCCATCTGGGACAGGGGGTTCAACGAGCAGTACTTC.

The CDR3 protein is CASRTGTGQNTEAFF. CDR3 coding DNA: TGTGCCAGCCGCACCGGGACAGGTCAGAACACTGAAGCTTTCTTT. V is TRBV7-8 and J is TRBJ1-1; 8 bases match TRBD1. This CDR3 contains 15 residues. The V segment lost 8 bases and the J segment 1 base; nucleotides outside the gene matches: 9. Germline loops: CDR1 SGHVS, CDR2 FQNEAQ.

The chain employs TRBV19 and TRBJ1-4; D gene unclear. This CDR3 comprises 15 residues. V lost 2 bases and J lost 1, with 8 bases in between. Germline CDR1 LNHDA, CDR2 SQIVND (reference sequence). CDR3 sequence (DNA): TGTGCCAGTAGTATATTGGCAGGAACTAATGAAAAACTGTTTTTT. Translated, it gives CASSILAGTNEKLFF.

The rearrangement joins TRBV14 to TRBJ2-2; unclear D gene. Germline V gene lookup returns CDR1 SGHDN and CDR2 FVKESK. CDR3 length: 14 residues. V lost 3 bases to trimming and J lost 2 bases, with 7 bases between them. CDR3 sequence: CASSHRPNTGELFF. The CDR3 bases are TGTGCCAGCAGCCACCGCCCTAACACCGGGGAGCTGTTTTTT.

The gene calls are TRBV27 and TRBJ1-2; D not resolved. V was pared by 5 bases and J by 4 bases, with 23 bases between. CDR3 length: 17 residues. Germline CDR1 and CDR2: MNHEY and SMNVEV (reference sequence). CDR3 DNA: TGTGCCAGCAGTCCAACAGTTAACAGAGACGGCCTCTATGGCTACACCTTC. It codes for CASSPTVNRDGLYGYTF.

The count of this clone is one. The rearrangement links TRBV5-5 to TRBJ2-4; no clear D gene. Trimming removed 6 bases from V and 1 base from J, with 14 bases in between. Per germline, CDR1 SGHKS and CDR2 YYEKEE (reference sequence). The CDR3 is made up of 15 amino acids. This chain's CDR3 is CASTRPPPAKNIQYF. In nucleotides, the CDR3 is TGTGCCAGCACCCGACCGCCTCCGGCCAAAAACATTCAGTACTTC.

The chain recombines TRBV6-1 with TRBJ1-1; no clear D. Trimming pared 1 base from V and 1 base from J, leaving 7 bases between. CDR3 length: 14 residues. Germline V gene lookup returns CDR1 MNHNS and CDR2 SASEGT. The CDR3 DNA reads TGTGCCAGCAGTGAAGGAGGTTCGAACACTGAAGCTTTCTTT. Its protein is CASSEGGSNTEAFF.

The chain employs TRBV11-2 and TRBJ1-1; maybe TRBD1 (5 bases). The V end was cut by 5 bases, the J end by 5 bases, with 12 bases between. CDR1 is SGHAT, CDR2 FQNNGV, per germline. This CDR3 spans 13 amino acids. The CDR3 DNA sequence: TGTGCCAGCAGCCCCAGGGTGCTGACTGAAGCTTTCTTT. Translating it yields CASSPRVLTEAFF.

The chain recombines TRBV6-5 with TRBJ1-1, with D unresolved. CDR1 is MNHEY and CDR2 is SVGAGI in the germline V gene. Trimming removed 2 bases from V and 11 bases from J, with 12 bases in between. The CDR3 is 12 amino acids. CDR3 nucleotides: TGTGCCAGCAGTTACACGTCCCCCGGGGCTTTCTTT. It codes for CASSYTSPGAFF.

The chain joins TRBV29-1 to TRBJ2-1; D is perhaps TRBD2 (6 bases). V shed 2 bases and J shed 9 bases, with 14 bases lying between them. CDR1 and CDR2 (germline): SQVTM, ANQGSEA. There are 13 residues in the CDR3. The CDR3: CSVESPGGFEQFF. CDR3 sequence (DNA): TGCAGCGTTGAATCCCCCGGGGGATTTGAGCAGTTCTTC.

The chain has TRBV5-8 and TRBJ1-5, with D tentatively TRBD1 (5 bases). Germline values: CDR1 SGHTS, CDR2 YDEGEE. The V and J ends lost 4 bases and 7 bases respectively, with 15 bases between them. The CDR3 extends over 14 amino acids. This chain's CDR3 is CASSHPVKGQPQHF. CDR3 nucleotide sequence: TGTGCCAGCAGCCACCCGGTTAAGGGGCAGCCCCAGCATTTT.

The genes are TRBV9 and TRBJ2-1, with D perhaps being TRBD1 or TRBD2 (6 bases each). This CDR3 region has 14 residues. Germline V gene data show CDR1 as SGDLS and CDR2 as YYNGEE. The V and J ends lost 3 bases and 6 bases respectively, with 13 bases between them. DNA of the CDR3: TGTGCCAGCAGCGACGGGGGCAGGTTCAATGAGCAGTTCTTC. It yields the protein CASSDGGRFNEQFF.

The CDR3 DNA follows: TGTGCCAGCAGTGGCCTAGGGGTTACTGAAGCTTTCTTT. As protein: CASSGLGVTEAFF. The J gene is TRBJ1-1, the V gene TRBV6-5; possibly TRBD1 for D (5 bases). The CDR3 is 13 amino acids. Looked up from germline, CDR1 is MNHEY and CDR2 is SVGAGI. V lost 5 bases and J lost 5, with 12 bases in between.

The V and J genes are TRBV19 and TRBJ1-2; TRBD1 agrees at 8 bases. CDR1 is LNHDA and CDR2 is SQIVND in the germline V gene (reference sequence). J gave up 2 bases and V 4 bases, and 9 bases lay outside the gene matches. This CDR3 is built from 16 residues. The CDR3 region has the DNA TGTGCCAGTAGTACATCCCCACAGGGGGGGAACTATGGCTACACCTTC. This gives the protein CASSTSPQGGNYGYTF.

This clone came up once. The chain has TRBV27 and TRBJ2-5, with TRBD1 matching 9 bases. J gave up 4 bases and V 5 bases, and 8 bases lay outside the gene matches. Germline V gives CDR1 MNHEY, CDR2 SMNVEV (reference sequence). This CDR3 is built from 15 residues. The CDR3 DNA follows: TGTGCCAGCAGTCCGAACCCGACAGGGGGAGAGACCCAGTACTTC. It yields the protein CASSPNPTGGETQYF.